The 10 T cell receptor beta chains listed next were all sequenced from one sample in a study of blood T cell repertoires in COVID-19. The method was immunoSEQ multiplex PCR; TCRdb's version includes in-frame clones alone and lacks a portion of them. Among approximately 300,000 clones listed, approximately 90% were seen once. The source material was peripheral blood. These receptors came from a woman younger than 45 with COVID-19, enrolled during active disease.

This chain joins TRBV11-1 and TRBJ2-7; the match to TRBD1 covers 8 bases. This CDR3 is 14 amino acids long. In germline, CDR1 is SGHAT, CDR2 FQDESV (reference sequence). Losses at the gene ends were 5 bases for V and 3 bases for J; bases not matched to a gene: 6. CDR3 in amino acids: CASSDRGLVYEQYF. The CDR3 DNA is TGTGCCAGCAGCGACAGGGGCCTAGTCTACGAGCAGTACTTC.

CDR3 in DNA: TGTGCCAGCAGCCCCACTAGCGGAGCCATCTACGAGCAGTACTTC. Its translation: CASSPTSGAIYEQYF. The chain uses TRBV11-2 and TRBJ2-7, with 8 nucleotides matching TRBD2. This CDR3 has 15 residues. V trimming: 5 bases; J trimming: 3 bases; junction bases outside the gene matches: 9. Germline V gene data show CDR1 as SGHAT and CDR2 as FQNNGV.

This clone occurred a few times. The V gene is TRBV27, the J gene TRBJ1-2; the D gene is possibly TRBD1 (5 bases). Germline V gene data show CDR1 as MNHEY and CDR2 as SMNVEV (reference sequence). CDR3 length: 14 amino acids. The V gene lost 2 bases and the J gene lost 8 bases, with 15 bases spanning the gap. CDR3 sequence reads: CASSLVRGTGGYTF. CDR3 sequence (DNA): TGTGCCAGCAGTTTAGTGCGGGGTACAGGCGGCTACACCTTC.

The CDR3 reads CASSPPTGDTEAFF. CDR3 sequence (DNA): TGTGCCAGCAGCCCCCCGACAGGGGACACTGAAGCTTTCTTT. The rearrangement joins TRBV5-5 to TRBJ1-1; the match to TRBD1 covers 8 bases. The germline gives CDR1 SGHKS, CDR2 YYEKEE (reference sequence). V lost 4 bases, J lost 3 bases, and 5 bases stayed unmatched. This CDR3 is 14 amino acids long. Variable domain in full (rest from reference TRBV5-5 and TRBJ1-1): DAGVTQSPTHLIKTRGQQVTLRCSPISGHKSVSWYQQVLGQGPQFIFQYYEKEERGRGNFPDRFSARQFPNYSSELNVNALLLGDSALYLCASSPPTGDTEAFFGQGTRLTVV.

The chain uses TRBV2 and TRBJ1-5, with TRBD1 as a possible D gene (5 bases). The germline CDR1 and CDR2 sequences are SNHLY and FYNNEI. CDR3 length equals 18 residues. Trimming took 1 base from V and 3 from J, leaving 19 bases between them. The CDR3 reads CASSEGLLGGAINQPQHF. CDR3 DNA: TGTGCCAGCAGTGAAGGGCTGTTGGGCGGGGCGATCAATCAGCCCCAGCATTTT.

This CDR3 is CASSSGTSGSVGELFF. The CDR3 region has the DNA TGTGCCAGCTCATCTGGGACTAGCGGGAGTGTCGGGGAGCTGTTTTTT. This chain uses TRBV18 with TRBJ2-2, with 14 bases that match TRBD2. Per the germline V gene, CDR1 is KGHSH and CDR2 is LQKENI. The V gene end was trimmed by 5 bases and the J gene end by 7 bases; junction bases not matched to a gene: 6. This CDR3 has 16 residues.

The gene calls are TRBV19 and TRBJ2-2; 8 bases fit TRBD1. CDR1 is LNHDA and CDR2 is SQIVND in the germline V gene (reference sequence). V dropped 5 bases and J dropped 6; count of bases not matched to a gene: 8. The CDR3 consists of 15 residues. CDR3 coding DNA: TGTGCCAGTAGTGAACTGGACAGGGATGCCGGGGAGCTGTTTTTT. Its translation: CASSELDRDAGELFF.

The chain employs TRBV6-5 and TRBJ1-1; D uncertain. The CDR3 contains 13 residues. Germline CDR1 reads MNHEY; CDR2 reads SVGAGI. The V end lost 6 bases, the J end lost 5 bases, and 13 bases lay between the germline ends. The DNA for the CDR3 is TGTGCCAGCAGGGTGGGCCGAAGTACTGAAGCTTTCTTT. Translated: CASRVGRSTEAFF.

The chain carries TRBV4-1 and TRBJ2-2; a possible D gene is TRBD2 (5 bases). Looked up from germline, CDR1 is MGHRA and CDR2 is YSYEKL. V was pared by 4 bases and J by 7 bases, with 13 bases between. The CDR3 runs 14 residues. This chain's CDR3 is CASSRDPGVGELFF. The CDR3 nucleotides are TGCGCCAGCAGCCGCGATCCCGGGGTCGGGGAGCTGTTTTTT.

This clone came up once. CDR3 sequence (DNA): TGTGCCAGCAGCCGACTAGCGGAAGAGACCCAGTACTTC. Translating gives CASSRLAEETQYF. This sequence joins TRBV3-1 (or the pseudogene TRBV3-2) and TRBJ2-5, with 9 bases matching TRBD2. Unmatched junction bases numbered 0, after V lost 4 bases and J lost 3 bases. The germline V gene has CDR1 LGHDT and CDR2 YNNKEL (reference sequence). The CDR3 length is 13 residues.